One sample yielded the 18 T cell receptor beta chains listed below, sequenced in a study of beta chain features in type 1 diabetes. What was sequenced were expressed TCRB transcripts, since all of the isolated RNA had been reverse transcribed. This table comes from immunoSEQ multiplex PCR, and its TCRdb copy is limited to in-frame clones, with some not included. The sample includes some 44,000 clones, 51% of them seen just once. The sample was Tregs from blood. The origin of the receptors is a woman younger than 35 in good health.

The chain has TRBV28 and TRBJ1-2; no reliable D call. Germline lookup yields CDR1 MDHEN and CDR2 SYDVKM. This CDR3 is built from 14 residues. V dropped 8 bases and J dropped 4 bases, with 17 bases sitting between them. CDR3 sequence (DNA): TGTGCCAGCCTGACACCGGAGGCAGTCTATGGCTACACCTTC. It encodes CASLTPEAVYGYTF.

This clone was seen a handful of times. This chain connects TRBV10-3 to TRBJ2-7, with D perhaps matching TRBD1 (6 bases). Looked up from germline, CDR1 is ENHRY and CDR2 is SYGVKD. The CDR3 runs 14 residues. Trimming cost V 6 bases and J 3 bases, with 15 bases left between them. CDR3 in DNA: TGTGCCATCAGAGTAGGACAGCTGAGCTACGAGCAGTACTTC. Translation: CAIRVGQLSYEQYF.

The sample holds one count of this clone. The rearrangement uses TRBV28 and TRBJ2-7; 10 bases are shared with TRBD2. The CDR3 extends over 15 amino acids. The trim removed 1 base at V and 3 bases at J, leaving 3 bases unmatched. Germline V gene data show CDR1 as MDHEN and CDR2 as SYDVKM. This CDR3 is CASSLYSSGSYEQYF. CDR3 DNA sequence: TGTGCCAGCAGTTTATACTCTAGCGGGAGCTACGAGCAGTACTTC.

CDR3 coding DNA: TGTGCCATCAGTGACAGGGGGACAGGGAACACCGGGGAGCTGTTTTTT. It codes for CAISDRGTGNTGELFF. The chain uses TRBV10-3 and TRBJ2-2; TRBD1 matches at 8 bases. Germline assignment: CDR1 ENHRY and CDR2 SYGVKD. This CDR3 is built from 16 residues. The junction had 4 bases not matched to a gene; V was cut back by 3 bases and J by 1 base.

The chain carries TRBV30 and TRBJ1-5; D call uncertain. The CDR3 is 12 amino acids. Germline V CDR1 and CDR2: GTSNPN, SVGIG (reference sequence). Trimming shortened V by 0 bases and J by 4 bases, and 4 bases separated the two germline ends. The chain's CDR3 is CAWSVGNQPQHF. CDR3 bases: TGTGCCTGGAGTGTCGGTAATCAGCCCCAGCATTTT.

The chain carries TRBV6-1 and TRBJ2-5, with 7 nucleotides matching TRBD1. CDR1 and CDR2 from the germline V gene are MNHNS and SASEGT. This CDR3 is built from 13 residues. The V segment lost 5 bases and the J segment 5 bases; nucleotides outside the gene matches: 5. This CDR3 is CASSQNRGETQYF. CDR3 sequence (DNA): TGTGCCAGCAGTCAAAACAGGGGTGAGACCCAGTACTTC.

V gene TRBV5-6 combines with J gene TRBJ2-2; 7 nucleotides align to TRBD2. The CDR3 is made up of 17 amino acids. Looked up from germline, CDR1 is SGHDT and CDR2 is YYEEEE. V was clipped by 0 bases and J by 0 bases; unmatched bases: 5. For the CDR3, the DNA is TGTGCCAGCAGCTTGGTTTCTCGGGGGGCGAACACCGGGGAGCTGTTTTTT. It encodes CASSLVSRGANTGELFF.

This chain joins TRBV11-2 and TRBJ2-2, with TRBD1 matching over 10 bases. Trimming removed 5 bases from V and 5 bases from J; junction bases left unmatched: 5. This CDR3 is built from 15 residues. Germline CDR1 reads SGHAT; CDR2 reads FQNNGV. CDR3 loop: CASSPGTGVTGELFF. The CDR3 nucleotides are TGTGCCAGCAGCCCCGGGACAGGGGTAACCGGGGAGCTGTTTTTT.

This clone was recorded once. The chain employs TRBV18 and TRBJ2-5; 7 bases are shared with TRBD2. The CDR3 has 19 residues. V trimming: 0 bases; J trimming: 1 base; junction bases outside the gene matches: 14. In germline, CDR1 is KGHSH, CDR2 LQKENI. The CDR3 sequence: CASSPPPGGRGFSQETQYF. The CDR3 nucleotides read TGTGCCAGCTCACCACCTCCGGGGGGACGGGGGTTCAGCCAAGAGACCCAGTACTTC.

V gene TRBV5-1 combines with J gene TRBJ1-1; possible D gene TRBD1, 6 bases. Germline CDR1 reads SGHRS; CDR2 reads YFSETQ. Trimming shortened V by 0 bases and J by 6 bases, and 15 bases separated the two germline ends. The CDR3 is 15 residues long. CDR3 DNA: TGCGCCAGCAGCTTGGGGTGGGGGCCCAACGCTGAAGCTTTCTTT. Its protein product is CASSLGWGPNAEAFF.

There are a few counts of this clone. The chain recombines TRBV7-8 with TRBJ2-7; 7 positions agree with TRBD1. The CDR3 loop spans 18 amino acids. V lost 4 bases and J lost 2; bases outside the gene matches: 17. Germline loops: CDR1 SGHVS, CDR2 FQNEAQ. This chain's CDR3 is CASSSGQAARSYPYEQYF. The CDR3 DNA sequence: TGTGCCAGCAGCTCCGGACAGGCGGCTAGATCTTATCCCTACGAGCAGTACTTC.

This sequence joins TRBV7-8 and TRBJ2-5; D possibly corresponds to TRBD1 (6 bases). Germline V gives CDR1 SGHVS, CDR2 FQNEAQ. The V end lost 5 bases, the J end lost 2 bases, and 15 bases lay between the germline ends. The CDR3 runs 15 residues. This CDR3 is CASSLSGQIQETQYF. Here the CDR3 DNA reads TGTGCCAGCAGCCTGAGCGGACAGATACAAGAGACCCAGTACTTC. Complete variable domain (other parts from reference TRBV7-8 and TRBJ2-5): GAGVSQSPRYKVAKRGQDVALRCDPISGHVSLFWYQQALGQGPEFLTYFQNEAQLDKSGLPSDRFFAERPEGSVSTLKIQRTQQEDSAVYLCASSLSGQIQETQYFGPGTRLLVL.

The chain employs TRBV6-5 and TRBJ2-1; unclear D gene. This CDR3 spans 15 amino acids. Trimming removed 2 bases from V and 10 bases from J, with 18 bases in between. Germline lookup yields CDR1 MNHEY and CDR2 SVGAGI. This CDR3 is CASSYARYLAEEQFF. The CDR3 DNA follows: TGTGCCAGCAGTTACGCCCGCTACCTTGCGGAAGAGCAGTTCTTC.

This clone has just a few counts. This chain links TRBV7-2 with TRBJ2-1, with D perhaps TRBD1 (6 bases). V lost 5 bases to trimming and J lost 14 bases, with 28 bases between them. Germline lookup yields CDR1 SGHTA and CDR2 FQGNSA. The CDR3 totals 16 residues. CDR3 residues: CASSAGRGQGNPSEFF. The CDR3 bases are TGTGCCAGCAGCGCGGGCCGTGGGCAGGGGAATCCATCCGAGTTCTTC.

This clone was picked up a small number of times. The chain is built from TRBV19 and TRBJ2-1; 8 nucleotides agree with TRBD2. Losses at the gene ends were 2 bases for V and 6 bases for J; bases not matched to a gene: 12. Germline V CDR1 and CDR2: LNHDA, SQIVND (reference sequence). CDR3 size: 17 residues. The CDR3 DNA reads TGTGCCAGTAGTATAAGGGGGGGCGGGAGGCCAGGCAATGAGCAGTTCTTC. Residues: CASSIRGGGRPGNEQFF.

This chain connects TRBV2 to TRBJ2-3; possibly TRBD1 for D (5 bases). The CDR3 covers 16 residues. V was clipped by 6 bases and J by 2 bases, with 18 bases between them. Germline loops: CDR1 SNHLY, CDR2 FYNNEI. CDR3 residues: CASRGPASKYTDTQYF. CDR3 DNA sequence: TGTGCCAGCAGGGGGCCAGCGTCAAAATACACAGATACGCAGTATTTT.

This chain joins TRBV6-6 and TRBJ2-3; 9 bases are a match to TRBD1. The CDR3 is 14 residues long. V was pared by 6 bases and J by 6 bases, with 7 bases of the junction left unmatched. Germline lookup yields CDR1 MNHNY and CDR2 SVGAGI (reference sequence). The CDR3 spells CASRLGQGYDTQYF. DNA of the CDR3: TGTGCCAGCAGACTGGGACAGGGTTATGATACGCAGTATTTT.

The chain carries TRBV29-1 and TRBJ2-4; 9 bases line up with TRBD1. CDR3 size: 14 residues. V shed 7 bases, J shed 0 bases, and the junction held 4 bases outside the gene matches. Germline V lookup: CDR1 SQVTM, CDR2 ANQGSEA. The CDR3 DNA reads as TGCAGCGCCGGACAGGGGTTAGCCAAAAACATTCAGTACTTC. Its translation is CSAGQGLAKNIQYF.